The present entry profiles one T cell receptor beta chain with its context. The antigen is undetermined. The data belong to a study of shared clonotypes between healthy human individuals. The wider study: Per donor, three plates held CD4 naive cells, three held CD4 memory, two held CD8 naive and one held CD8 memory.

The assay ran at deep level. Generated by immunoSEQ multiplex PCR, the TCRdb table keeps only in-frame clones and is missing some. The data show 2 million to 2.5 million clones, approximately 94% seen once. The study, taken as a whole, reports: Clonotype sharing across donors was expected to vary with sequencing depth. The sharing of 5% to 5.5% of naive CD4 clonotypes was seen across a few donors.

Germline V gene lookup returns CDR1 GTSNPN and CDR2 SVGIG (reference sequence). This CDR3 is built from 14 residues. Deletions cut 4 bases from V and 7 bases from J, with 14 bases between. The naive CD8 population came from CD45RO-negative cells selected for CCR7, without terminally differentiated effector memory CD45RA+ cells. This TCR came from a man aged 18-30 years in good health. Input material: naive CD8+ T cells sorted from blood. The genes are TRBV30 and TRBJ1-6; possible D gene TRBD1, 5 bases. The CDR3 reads CAWMVRGWNSPLHF. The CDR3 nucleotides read TGTGCCTGGATGGTTAGGGGCTGGAATTCACCCCTCCACTTT.